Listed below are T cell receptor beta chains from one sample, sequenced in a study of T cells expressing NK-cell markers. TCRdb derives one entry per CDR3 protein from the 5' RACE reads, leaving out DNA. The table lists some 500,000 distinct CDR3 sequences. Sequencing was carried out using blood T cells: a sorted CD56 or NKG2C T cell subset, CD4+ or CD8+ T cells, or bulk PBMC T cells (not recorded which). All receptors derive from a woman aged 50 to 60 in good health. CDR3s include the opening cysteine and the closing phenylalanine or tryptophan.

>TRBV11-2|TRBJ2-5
CASSPGLRLETQYF
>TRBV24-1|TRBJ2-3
CATSATGTGADTQYF
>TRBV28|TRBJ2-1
CASSLPGDSYNEQFF
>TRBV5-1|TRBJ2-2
CASRLTENTGELFF
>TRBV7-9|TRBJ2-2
CASSLFSGSAGELFF
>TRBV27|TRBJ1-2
CASSFTRADGYTF
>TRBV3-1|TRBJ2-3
CASSQDLRGGTDTQYF
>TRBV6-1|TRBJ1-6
CASSEAQTGSSPLHF
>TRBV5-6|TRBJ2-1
CASSLYGRDYNEQFF
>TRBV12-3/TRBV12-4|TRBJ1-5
CASTRGQGLNQPQHF
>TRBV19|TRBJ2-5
CATAMGGTSLETQYF
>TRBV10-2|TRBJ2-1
CASRDPLAGGSYNEQFF
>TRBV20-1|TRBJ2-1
CSARGQGDSNEQFF
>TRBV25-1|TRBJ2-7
CASSEPAGEARTYEQYF
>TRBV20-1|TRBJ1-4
CVTPGRDEKLFF
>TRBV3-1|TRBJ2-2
CASSNRQVGMIGELFF
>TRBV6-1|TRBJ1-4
CASSEADEKLFF
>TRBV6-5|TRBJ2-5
CASSPMGLETQYF
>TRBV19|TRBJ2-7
CASSIAGGSWREQYF